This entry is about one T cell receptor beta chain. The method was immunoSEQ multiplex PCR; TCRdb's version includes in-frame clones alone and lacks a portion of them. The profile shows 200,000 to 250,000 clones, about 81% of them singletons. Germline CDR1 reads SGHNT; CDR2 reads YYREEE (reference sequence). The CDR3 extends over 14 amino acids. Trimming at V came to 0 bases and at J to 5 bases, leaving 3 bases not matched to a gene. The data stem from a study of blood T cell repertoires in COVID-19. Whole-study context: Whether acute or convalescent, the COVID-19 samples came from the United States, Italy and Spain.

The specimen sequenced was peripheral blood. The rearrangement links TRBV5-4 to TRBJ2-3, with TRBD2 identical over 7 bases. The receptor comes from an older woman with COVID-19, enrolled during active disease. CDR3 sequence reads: CASSLAGGGDTQYF. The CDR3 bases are TGTGCCAGCAGCTTGGCCGGCGGGGGAGATACGCAGTATTTT.